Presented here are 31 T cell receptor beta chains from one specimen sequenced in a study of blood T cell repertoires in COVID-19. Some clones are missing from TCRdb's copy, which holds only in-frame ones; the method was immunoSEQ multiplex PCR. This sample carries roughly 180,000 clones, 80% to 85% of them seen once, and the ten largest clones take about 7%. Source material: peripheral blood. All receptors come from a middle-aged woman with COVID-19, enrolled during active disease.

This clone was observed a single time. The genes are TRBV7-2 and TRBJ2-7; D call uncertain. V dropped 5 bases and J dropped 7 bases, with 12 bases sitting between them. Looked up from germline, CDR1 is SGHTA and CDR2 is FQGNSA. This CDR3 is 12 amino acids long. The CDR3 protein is CASSQTPSEQYF. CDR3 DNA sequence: TGTGCCAGCAGCCAGACTCCCTCAGAGCAGTACTTC.

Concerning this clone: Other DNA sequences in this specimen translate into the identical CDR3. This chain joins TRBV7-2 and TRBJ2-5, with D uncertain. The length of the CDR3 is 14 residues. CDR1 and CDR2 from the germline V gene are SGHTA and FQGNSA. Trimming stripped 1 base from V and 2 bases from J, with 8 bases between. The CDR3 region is CASSLGRAQETQYF. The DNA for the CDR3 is TGTGCCAGCAGCTTAGGTCGAGCTCAAGAGACCCAGTACTTC.

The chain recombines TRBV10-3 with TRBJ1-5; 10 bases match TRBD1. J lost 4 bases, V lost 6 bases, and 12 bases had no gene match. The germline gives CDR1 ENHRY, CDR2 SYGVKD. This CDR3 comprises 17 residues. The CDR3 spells CAISRDRGRIGNQPQHF. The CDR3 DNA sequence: TGTGCCATCAGCCGGGACAGGGGAAGAATAGGTAATCAGCCCCAGCATTTT.

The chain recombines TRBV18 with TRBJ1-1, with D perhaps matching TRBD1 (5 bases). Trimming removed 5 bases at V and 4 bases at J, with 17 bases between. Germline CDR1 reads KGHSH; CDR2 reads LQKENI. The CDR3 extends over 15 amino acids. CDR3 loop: CASSFGEGAPTEAFF. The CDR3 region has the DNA TGTGCCAGCTCATTTGGGGAAGGGGCGCCCACTGAAGCTTTCTTT.

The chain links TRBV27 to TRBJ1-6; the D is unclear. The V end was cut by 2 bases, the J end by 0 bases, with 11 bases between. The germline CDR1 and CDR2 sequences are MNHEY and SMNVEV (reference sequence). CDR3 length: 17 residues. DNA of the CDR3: TGTGCCAGCAGTTTAATTTTCGGGAGCTCCTATAATTCACCCCTCCACTTT. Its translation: CASSLIFGSSYNSPLHF.

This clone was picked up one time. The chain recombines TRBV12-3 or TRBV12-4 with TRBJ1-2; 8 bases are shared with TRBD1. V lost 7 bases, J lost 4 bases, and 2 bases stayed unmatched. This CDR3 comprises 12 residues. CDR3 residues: CASNGQGYGYTF. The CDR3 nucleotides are TGTGCCAGCAACGGACAGGGCTATGGCTACACCTTC.

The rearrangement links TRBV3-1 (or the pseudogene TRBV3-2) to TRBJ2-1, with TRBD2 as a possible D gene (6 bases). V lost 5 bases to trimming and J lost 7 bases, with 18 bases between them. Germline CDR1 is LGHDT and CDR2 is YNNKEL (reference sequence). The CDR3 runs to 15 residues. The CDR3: CASSSGTGHRNEQFF. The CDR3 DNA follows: TGTGCCAGCAGCTCGGGGACTGGGCATAGGAATGAGCAGTTCTTC.

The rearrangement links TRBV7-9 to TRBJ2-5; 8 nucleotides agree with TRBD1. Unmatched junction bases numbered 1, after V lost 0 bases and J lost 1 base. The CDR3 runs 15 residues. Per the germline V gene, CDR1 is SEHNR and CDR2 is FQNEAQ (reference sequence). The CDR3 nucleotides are TGTGCCAGCAGCTTAGCCGGGACAGGCCAAGAGACCCAGTACTTC. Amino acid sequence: CASSLAGTGQETQYF.

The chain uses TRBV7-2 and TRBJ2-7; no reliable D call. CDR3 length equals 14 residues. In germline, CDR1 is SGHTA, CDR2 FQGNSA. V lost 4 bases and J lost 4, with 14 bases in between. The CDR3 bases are TGTGCCAGCAGCTCCACCTCCCAGATTTACGAGCAGTACTTC. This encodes CASSSTSQIYEQYF.

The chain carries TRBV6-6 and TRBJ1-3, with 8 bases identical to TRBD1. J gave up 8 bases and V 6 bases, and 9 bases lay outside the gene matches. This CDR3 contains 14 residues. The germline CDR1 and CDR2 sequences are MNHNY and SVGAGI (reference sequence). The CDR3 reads CASSHLDRAHTIYF. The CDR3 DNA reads TGTGCCAGCAGCCACCTGGACAGGGCCCACACCATATATTTT.

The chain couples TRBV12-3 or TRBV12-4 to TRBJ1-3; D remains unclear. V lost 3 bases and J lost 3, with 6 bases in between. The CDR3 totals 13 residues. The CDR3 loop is CASSFNGGNTIYF. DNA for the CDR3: TGTGCCAGCAGTTTTAACGGTGGAAACACCATATATTTT.

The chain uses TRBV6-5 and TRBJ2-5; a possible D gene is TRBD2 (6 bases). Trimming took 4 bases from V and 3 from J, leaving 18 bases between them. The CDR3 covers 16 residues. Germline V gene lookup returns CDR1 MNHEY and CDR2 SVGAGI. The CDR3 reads CASSSPYASDEETQYF. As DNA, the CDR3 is TGTGCCAGCAGTTCTCCATATGCTAGCGATGAAGAGACCCAGTACTTC.

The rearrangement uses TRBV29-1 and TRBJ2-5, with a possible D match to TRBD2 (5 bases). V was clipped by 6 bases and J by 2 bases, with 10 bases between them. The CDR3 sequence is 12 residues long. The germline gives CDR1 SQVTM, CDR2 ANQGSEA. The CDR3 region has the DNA TGCAGCGTCGGGGAGTGGCAAGAGACCCAGTACTTC. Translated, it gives CSVGEWQETQYF.

As DNA, the CDR3 is TGTGCCAGCAGCCCCGCGGGAGGATACTACGAGCAGTACTTC. Its protein product is CASSPAGGYYEQYF. The chain recombines TRBV5-5 with TRBJ2-7; 8 bases line up with TRBD2. Germline V gene lookup returns CDR1 SGHKS and CDR2 YYEKEE (reference sequence). The CDR3 contains 14 residues. V lost 4 bases to trimming and J lost 3 bases; unmatched junction nucleotides: 6.

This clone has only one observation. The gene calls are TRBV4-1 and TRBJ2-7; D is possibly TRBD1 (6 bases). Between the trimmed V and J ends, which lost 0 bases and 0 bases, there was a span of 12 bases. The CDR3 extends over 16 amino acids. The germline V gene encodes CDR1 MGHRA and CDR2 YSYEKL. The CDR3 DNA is TGCGCCAGCAGCCAAGATTTAAGGGGGTTCTCCTACGAGCAGTACTTC. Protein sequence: CASSQDLRGFSYEQYF.

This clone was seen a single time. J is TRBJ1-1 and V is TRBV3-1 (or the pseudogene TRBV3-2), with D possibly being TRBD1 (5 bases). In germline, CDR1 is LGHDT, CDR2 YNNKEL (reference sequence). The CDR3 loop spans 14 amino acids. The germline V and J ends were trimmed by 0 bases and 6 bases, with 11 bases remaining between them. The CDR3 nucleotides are TGTGCCAGCAGCCAAGAGGGGTTAGGGGCTGAAGCTTTCTTT. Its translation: CASSQEGLGAEAFF.

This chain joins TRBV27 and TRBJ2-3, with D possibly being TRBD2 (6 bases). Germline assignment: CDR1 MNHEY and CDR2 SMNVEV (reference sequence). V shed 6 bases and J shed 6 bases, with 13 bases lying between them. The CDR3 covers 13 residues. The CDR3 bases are TGTGCCAGCAGCGCGGGTGGGGGGGATACGCAGTATTTT. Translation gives CASSAGGGDTQYF.

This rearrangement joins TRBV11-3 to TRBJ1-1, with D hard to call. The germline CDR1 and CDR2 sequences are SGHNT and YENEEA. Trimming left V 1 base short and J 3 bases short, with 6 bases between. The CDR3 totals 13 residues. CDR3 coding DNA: TGTGCCAGCAGCTTAGCTTCTGACACTGAAGCTTTCTTT. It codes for CASSLASDTEAFF.

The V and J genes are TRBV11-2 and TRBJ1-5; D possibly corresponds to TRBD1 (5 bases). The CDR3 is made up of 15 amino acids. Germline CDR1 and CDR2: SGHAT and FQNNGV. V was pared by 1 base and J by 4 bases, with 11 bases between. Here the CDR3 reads CASSLVPGGNQPQHF. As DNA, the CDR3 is TGTGCCAGCAGCTTAGTTCCGGGGGGGAATCAGCCCCAGCATTTT.

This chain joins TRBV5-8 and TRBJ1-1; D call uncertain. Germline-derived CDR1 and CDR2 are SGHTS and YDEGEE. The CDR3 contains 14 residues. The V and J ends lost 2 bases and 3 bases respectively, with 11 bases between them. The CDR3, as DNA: TGTGCCAGCAGCTTTTGGGGAGATGACACTGAAGCTTTCTTT. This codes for CASSFWGDDTEAFF. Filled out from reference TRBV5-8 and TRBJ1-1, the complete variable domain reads EAGVTQSPTHLIKTRGQQATLRCSPISGHTSVYWYQQALGLGLQFLLWYDEGEERNRGNFPPRFSGRQFPNYSSELNVNALELEDSALYLCASSFWGDDTEAFFGQGTRLTVV.

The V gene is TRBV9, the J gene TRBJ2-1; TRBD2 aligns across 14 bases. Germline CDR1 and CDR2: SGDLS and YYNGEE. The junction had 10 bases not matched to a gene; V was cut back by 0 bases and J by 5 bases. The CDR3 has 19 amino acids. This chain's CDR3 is CASSVEETSGRAKDNEQFF. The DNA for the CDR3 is TGTGCCAGCAGCGTAGAAGAGACTAGCGGGAGGGCTAAGGACAATGAGCAGTTCTTC.

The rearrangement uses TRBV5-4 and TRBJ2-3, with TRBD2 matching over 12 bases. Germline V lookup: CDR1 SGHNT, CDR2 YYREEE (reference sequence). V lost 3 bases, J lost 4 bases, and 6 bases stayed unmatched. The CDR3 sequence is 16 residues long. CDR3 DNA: TGTGCCAGCAGCTGGACTAGCGGGACCATCTCAGATACGCAGTATTTT. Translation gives CASSWTSGTISDTQYF.

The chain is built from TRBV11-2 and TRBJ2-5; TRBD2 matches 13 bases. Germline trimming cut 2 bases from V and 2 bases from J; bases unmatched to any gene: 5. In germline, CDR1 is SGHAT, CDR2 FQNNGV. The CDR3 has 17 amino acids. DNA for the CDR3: TGTGCCAGCAGCTTAAGCTCGGGACTAGCGGGGCAAGAGACCCAGTACTTC. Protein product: CASSLSSGLAGQETQYF.

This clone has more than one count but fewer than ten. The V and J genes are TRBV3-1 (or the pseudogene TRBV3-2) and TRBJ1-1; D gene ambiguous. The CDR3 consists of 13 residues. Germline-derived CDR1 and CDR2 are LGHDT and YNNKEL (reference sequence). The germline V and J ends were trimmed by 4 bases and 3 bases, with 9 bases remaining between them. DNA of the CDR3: TGTGCCAGCAGCCCGACGAGGTACACTGAAGCTTTCTTT. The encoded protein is CASSPTRYTEAFF.

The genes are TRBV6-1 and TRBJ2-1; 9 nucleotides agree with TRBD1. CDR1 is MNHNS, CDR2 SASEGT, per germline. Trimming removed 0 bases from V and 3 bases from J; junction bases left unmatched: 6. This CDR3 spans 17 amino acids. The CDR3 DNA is TGTGCCAGCAGTGAAGCCAACAGGGGGCGCTTCTACAATGAGCAGTTCTTC. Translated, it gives CASSEANRGRFYNEQFF.

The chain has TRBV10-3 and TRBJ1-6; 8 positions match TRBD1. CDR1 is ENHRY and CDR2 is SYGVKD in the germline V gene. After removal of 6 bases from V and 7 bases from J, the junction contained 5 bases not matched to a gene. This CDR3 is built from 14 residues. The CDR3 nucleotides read TGTGCCATCAGGGGGACAGGCGCCAATTCACCCCTCCACTTT. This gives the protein CAIRGTGANSPLHF.

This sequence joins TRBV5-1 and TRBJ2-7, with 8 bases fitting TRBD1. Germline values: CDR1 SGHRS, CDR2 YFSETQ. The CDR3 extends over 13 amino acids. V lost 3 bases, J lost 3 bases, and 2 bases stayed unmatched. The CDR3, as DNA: TGCGCCAGCAGCTCGGACAGGGTCTACGAGCAGTACTTC. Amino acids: CASSSDRVYEQYF.

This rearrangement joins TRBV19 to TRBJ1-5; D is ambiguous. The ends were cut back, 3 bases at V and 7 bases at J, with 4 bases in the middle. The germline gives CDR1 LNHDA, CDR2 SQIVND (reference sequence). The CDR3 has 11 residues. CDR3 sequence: CASSIGQPQHF. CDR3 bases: TGTGCCAGTAGTATCGGGCAGCCCCAGCATTTT.

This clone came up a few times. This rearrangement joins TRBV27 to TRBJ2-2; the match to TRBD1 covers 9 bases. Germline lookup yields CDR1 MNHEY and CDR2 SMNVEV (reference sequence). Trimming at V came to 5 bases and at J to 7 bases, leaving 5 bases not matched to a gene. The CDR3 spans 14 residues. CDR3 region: CASSRQGGGGELFF. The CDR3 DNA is TGTGCCAGCAGTCGACAGGGGGGAGGCGGGGAGCTGTTTTTT.

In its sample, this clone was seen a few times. In nucleotides, the CDR3 is TGTGCCAGCAGCTTCGGGTGGAATCAGCCCCAGCATTTT. Protein: CASSFGWNQPQHF. The V gene is TRBV7-2, the J gene TRBJ1-5; no reliable D call. The V end was cut by 3 bases, the J end by 4 bases, with 7 bases between. CDR1 is SGHTA and CDR2 is FQGNSA in the germline V gene. CDR3 length: 13 amino acids.

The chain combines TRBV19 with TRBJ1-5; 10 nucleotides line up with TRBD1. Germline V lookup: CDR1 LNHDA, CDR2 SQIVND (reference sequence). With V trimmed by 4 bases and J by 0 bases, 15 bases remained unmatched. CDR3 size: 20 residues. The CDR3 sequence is CASSNDVGDRGRYSNQPQHF. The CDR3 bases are TGTGCCAGTAGTAACGATGTGGGGGACAGGGGTCGGTATAGCAATCAGCCCCAGCATTTT.